This T cell receptor beta chain is from a study of post-analysis software for immune sequencing data (dated by TCRdb to the mid-2010s). With regard to the full study: Disease courses on record covered relapsing-remitting, secondary progressive and progressive-relapsing multiple sclerosis, though some patients had no subtype annotation. The patient repertoires were compared against 11 previously published healthy control repertoires obtained from donors aged about 6 to 28 years. A subset of samples was prepared in parallel using single-end sample barcoding, then pooled and co-amplified after Illumina adapter ligation. Overall study results and their limits: Direct clustering with F measure revealed strong co-clustering of samples prepared in the same batch, which led to a batch-effect correction. Patients showed significantly higher frequencies than controls for five TRBV segments, among them TRBV5-6, TRBV5-1 and TRBV20-1. The multiple sclerosis patient group was slightly younger than the control group. Normalized Chao1 diversity was significantly lower in multiple sclerosis patients than controls, suggesting substantial peripheral T-cell clonal expansion.

To demonstrate the VDJtools post-analysis software, TCR beta repertoires were profiled from the peripheral blood of about 13 young patients with multiple sclerosis. The multiple sclerosis patients were children and adolescents ranging in age from roughly 6 to 15 years. The library was built by means of PCR. For sequencing, an Illumina HiSeq 2500 was employed. To reduce PCR and sequencing biases, unique molecular identifiers were incorporated into the TCR beta cDNA libraries. Some 500,000 cDNA molecules were obtained per 1 to 10 million input T cells, so each molecule approximated one T cell. The same protocol used for the earlier healthy control dataset was applied to prepare and sequence the patient libraries. Samples belonging to the same batch were prepared together, multiplexed and sequenced on a shared HiSeq lane. From the authors' description of their analysis: MIGEC handled the raw barcoded reads, throwing out single-read molecular identifier groups before consensus assembly and CDR3 extraction. Clonotype tables were post-analysed with VDJtools, normalizing diversity by down-sampling all datasets to the smallest sample size. Repertoire overlap clustering matched CDR3 amino acid but not nucleotide sequences to correct batch-related cross-sample contamination. The public reads were run again by TCRdb, first through fastp at Q25 and then through MiXCR, and only productive beta chains were kept. For every CDR3 protein sequence, its rows merge into one entry that carries the most common genes and DNA. For this entry, the V and J calls and clone size follow TCRdb and not the study's own pipeline. The sample yields about 540,000 distinct CDR3 sequences; 34% were counted once. The top ten constitute 4.5% to 7.5% of the sample.

This clonotype was counted a single time. Its specific antigen is unknown. No base-level quality is on record; no much larger clone is a single base apart. The CDR3, from cysteine to phenylalanine, totals 12 residues. The kept DNA is CDR3 alone, 36 bases in frame from the first base. V is cut by 3 bases and J by 5 bases, and the space between the germline ends is 8 bases. For CDR1 and CDR2, the germline V gene lists SGHRS and YFSETQ. The source material was blood. The receptor was derived from a girl under 18 with multiple sclerosis. The sequence is built from TRBV5-1 and TRBJ1-1; TRBD1 is a possible D gene, resting on 5 matching bases. CDR3 protein: CASSWGETEAFF. The nucleotides are TGCGCCAGCAGCTGGGGGGAGACTGAAGCTTTCTTT.